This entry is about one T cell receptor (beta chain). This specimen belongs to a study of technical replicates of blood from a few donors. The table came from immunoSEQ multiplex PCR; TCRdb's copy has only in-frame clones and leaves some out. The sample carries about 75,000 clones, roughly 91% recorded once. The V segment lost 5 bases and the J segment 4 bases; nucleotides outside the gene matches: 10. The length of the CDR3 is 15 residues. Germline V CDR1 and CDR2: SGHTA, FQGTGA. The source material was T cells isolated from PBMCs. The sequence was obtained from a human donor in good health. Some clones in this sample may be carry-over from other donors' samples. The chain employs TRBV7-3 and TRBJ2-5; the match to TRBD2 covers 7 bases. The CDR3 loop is CASSHVGGRGETQYF. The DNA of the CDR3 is TGTGCCAGCAGCCACGTTGGGGGGAGGGGAGAGACCCAGTACTTC.